A selection of T cell receptor beta chains follows, all from one sample in a study of glioma-infiltrating T cells after dendritic cell vaccination. Repertoires were generated with immunoSEQ multiplex PCR, while TCRdb's copy carries only in-frame clones and drops some. The sample holds tens of thousands of clones, over 70% seen once. The sequences come from blood, collected before dendritic cell vaccination. These receptors were taken from a human donor with glioblastoma. Both conserved end residues are part of each CDR3. The order of the fields is clone size, J gene, V gene, D gene, CDR3 protein. A D gene is named only where the DNA matches it firmly. Clone size is given for some rows only: seen once, a few or many times, or a class if the clone is expanded.

once TRBJ2-5 TRBV9 . CASSKRQNEETQYF
. TRBJ1-2 TRBV28 TRBD1 CASSLHPGTEGYTF
. TRBJ1-4 TRBV28 . CASSLRRSLNEKLFF
. TRBJ2-3 TRBV10-1 . CASSAPGTDTQYF
once TRBJ1-6 TRBV5-4 . CASSLAEGGNSPLHF
few TRBJ2-2 TRBV7-2 . CASSPFPGELFF
. TRBJ2-2 TRBV29-1 TRBD2 CSVFVTSGNTGELFF
. TRBJ2-7 TRBV5-4 TRBD2 CASSGLAGGPYEQYF
. TRBJ2-3 TRBV14 . CASSRTLTGDTQYF
. TRBJ2-7 TRBV19 . CASSGEQGGAYEQYF
few TRBJ1-1 TRBV19 . CASSIIQVGNTEAFF
. TRBJ2-1 TRBV4-2 TRBD2 CASSLVLAEVSYNEQFF
. TRBJ1-1 TRBV25-1 TRBD1 CASSETGVFGEAFF
. TRBJ1-5 TRBV18 . CASSLILTDQPQHF
. TRBJ1-2 TRBV25-1 TRBD1 CASSESRGRGYWGYGYTF
. TRBJ1-1 TRBV7-3 TRBD1 CASSLQSGTANTEAFF
. TRBJ2-1 TRBV9 . CASSVEGGSYRVSYNEQFF
once TRBJ2-5 TRBV7-7 TRBD2 CASSLGGLAGGMGETQYF
. TRBJ2-2 TRBV5-1 TRBD1 CASSLGDRENTGELFF
. TRBJ1-1 TRBV6-6 TRBD1 CASRGGQGVNTEAFF
few TRBJ1-2 TRBV6-5 TRBD1 CASSYSDREKDGYTF
. TRBJ2-1 TRBV4-2 . CASSQEEAGSHYNEQFF
. TRBJ1-2 TRBV18 . CASSPQGVDYGYTF
. TRBJ2-1 TRBV6-6 TRBD1 CASSWGQGGDEQFF
few TRBJ2-5 TRBV5-1 TRBD1 CASSTGQRIQETQYF
few TRBJ2-2 TRBV27 TRBD2 CASSFYVSGGTGELFF
few TRBJ2-3 TRBV12-5 . CASDRGGKKTDTQYF
. TRBJ2-5 TRBV5-1 . CASSNVQGYQETQYF
. TRBJ1-2 TRBV14 TRBD1 CASSLGGQGSNYGYTF
few TRBJ2-1 TRBV6-6 TRBD2 CASSGLAGVDNEQFF
. TRBJ2-3 TRBV9 TRBD1 CASSLPRTGPSTDTQYF
. TRBJ2-5 TRBV5-1 . CASSFHFLYQETQYF
. TRBJ2-2 TRBV4-2 . CASSQDPASDGELFF
. TRBJ2-1 TRBV4-1 TRBD1 CASSQDWDSLGDEQFF
. TRBJ1-4 TRBV6-1 TRBD1 CASSEMGQGNEKLFF
. TRBJ2-3 TRBV7-4 TRBD2 CASSLQGLAGGNRTDTQYF
. TRBJ2-1 TRBV10-3 . CAIRTGSSYNEQFF
. TRBJ2-7 TRBV14 . CASSQVHRAPYEQYF
few TRBJ1-5 TRBV19 . CASRPVGPLPGGNQPQHF
once TRBJ1-2 TRBV7-2 . CASSWADLYGYTF